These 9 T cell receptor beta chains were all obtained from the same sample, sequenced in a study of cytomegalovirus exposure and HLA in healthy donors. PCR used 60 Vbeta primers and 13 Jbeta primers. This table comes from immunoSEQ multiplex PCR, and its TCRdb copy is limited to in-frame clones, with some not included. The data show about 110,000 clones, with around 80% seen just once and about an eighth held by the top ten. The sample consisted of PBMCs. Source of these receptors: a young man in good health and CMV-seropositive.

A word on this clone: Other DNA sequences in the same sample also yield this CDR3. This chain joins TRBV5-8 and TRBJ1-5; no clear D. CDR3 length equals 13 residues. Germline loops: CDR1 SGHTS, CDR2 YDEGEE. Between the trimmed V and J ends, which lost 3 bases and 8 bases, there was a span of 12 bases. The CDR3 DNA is TGTGCCAGCAGCTACCTTGGGCAGAAGCCCCAGCATTTT. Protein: CASSYLGQKPQHF.

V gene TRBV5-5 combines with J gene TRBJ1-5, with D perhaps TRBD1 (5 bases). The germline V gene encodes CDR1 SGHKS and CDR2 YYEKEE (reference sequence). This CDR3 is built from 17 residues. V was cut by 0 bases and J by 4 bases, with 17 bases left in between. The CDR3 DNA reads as TGTGCCAGCAGCTTGGGCATCAGGGCAGGGTTAAATCAGCCCCAGCATTTT. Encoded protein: CASSLGIRAGLNQPQHF.

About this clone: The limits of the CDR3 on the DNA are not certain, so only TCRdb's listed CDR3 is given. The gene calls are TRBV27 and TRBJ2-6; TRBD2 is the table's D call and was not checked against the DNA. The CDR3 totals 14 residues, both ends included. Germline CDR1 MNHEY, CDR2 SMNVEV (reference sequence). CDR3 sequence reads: CASSWGTGANVLTF.

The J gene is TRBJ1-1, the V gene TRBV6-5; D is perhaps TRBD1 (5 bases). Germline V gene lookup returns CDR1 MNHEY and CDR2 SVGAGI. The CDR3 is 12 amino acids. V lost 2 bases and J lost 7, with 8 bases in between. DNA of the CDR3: TGTGCCAGCAGTTACGGGGGGGTTGAAGCTTTCTTT. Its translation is CASSYGGVEAFF.

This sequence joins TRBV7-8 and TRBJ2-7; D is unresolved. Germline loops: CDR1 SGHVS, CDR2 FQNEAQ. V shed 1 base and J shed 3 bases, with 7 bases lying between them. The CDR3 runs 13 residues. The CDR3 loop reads CASSLGPSYEQYF. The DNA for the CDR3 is TGTGCCAGCAGCTTAGGTCCTAGCTACGAGCAGTACTTC.

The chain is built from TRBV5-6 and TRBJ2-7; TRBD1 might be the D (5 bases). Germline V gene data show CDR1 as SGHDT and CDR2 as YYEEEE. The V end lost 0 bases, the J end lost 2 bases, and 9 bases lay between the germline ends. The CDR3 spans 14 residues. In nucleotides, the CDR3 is TGTGCCAGCAGCTTGGCCCAGGACACCTACGAGCAGTACTTC. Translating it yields CASSLAQDTYEQYF.

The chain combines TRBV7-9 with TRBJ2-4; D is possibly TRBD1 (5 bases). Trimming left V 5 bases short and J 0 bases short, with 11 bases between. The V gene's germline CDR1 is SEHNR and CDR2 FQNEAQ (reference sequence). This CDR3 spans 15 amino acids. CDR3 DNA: TGTGCCAGCAGCGCAGGGTTTCAAGCCAAAAACATTCAGTACTTC. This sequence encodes CASSAGFQAKNIQYF.

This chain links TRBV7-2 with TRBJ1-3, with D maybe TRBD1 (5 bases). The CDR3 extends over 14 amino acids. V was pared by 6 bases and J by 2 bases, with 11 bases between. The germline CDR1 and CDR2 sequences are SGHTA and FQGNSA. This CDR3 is CASRDRGAGNTIYF. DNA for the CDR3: TGTGCCAGCAGAGATCGGGGGGCTGGAAACACCATATATTTT.

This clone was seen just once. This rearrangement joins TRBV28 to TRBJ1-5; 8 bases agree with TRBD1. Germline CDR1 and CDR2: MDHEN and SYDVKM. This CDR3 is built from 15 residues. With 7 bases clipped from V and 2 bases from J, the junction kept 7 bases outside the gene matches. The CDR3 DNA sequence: TGTGCCAGCACTAGGGACAGGTGGGGCAATCAGCCCCAGCATTTT. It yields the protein CASTRDRWGNQPQHF.